This T cell receptor beta chain is drawn from a study of cytomegalovirus exposure and HLA in healthy donors. This clone was seen more than once but under ten times. This CDR3 contains 13 residues. Germline CDR1 is SGHRS and CDR2 is YFSETQ. V was pared by 1 base and J by 3 bases, with 0 bases of the junction left unmatched. Assay used: immunoSEQ multiplex PCR; TCRdb lists only in-frame clones, some missing. The sample lists some 200,000 clones, around 83% seen once, with over 10% in the top ten. The sequenced sample consisted of PBMCs. The rearrangement uses TRBV5-1 and TRBJ2-5; the match to TRBD1 covers 7 bases. The origin of this receptor is a woman aged 30 to 39 in good health and CMV-seropositive. Here the CDR3 reads CASSLTGEETQYF. DNA for the CDR3: TGCGCCAGCAGCTTGACAGGGGAAGAGACCCAGTACTTC.